This is a list of T cell receptor beta chains from one sample in a study of shared clonotypes between healthy human individuals. The method was immunoSEQ multiplex PCR; TCRdb's version includes in-frame clones alone and lacks a portion of them. This table holds approximately 980,000 clones, approximately 80% found once. The sample consisted of memory CD4+ T cells sorted from blood. The source of these receptors is a man aged 18 to 35 in good health. The CDR3 runs from the conserved cysteine through the conserved F or W. Clone size is stated in some rows and not others, as once, few, many or a class when expanded.

>once|TRBV28|TRBJ2-1
CATHSGGPSNEQFF
>once|TRBV5-1|TRBJ1-1
CASSFQENTEAFF
>.|TRBV7-6|TRBJ2-6
CASSLGTGTGSSGANVLTF
>.|TRBV19|TRBJ2-7
CASRALSGQSIYEQYF
>.|TRBV2|TRBJ2-3
CASSGWGQGAGDTQYF
>.|TRBV6-8|TRBJ2-7
CASRETGTGRGQYF
>.|TRBV6-6|TRBJ2-1
CASSLDYNNEQFF
>.|TRBV6-1|TRBJ1-2
CAGTPSGNGNYGYTF
>.|TRBV9|TRBJ1-5
CASSVGENQPQHF
>.|TRBV28|TRBJ1-2
CASAFQTGYTF
>.|TRBV5-1|TRBJ2-5
CASSLETGSVTQYF
>.|TRBV5-1|TRBJ1-2
CASRPRTGADFYGYTF